These 12 T cell receptor beta chains were sequenced from one sample in a study of a mutant IDH1 vaccine in newly diagnosed glioma. For these TCRs, the target antigens are not known. Repertoires were generated with immunoSEQ multiplex PCR, while TCRdb's copy carries only in-frame clones and drops some. The table has 35,000 to 40,000 clones, roughly 76% seen once; the top ten hold 4.5% to 5.5%. Indicated time point: week 23, last vaccination. In every dose of vaccine, 300 ug of mutant IDH1 20-mer peptide was given alongside topical imiquimod. The specimen comprised PBMCs, sampled from a glioma patient whose treatment included an IDH1 peptide vaccine. The receptors derive from a man aged 40-49 years with glioma.

The CDR3 loop reads CASTRDRVNEQFF. CDR3 bases: TGTGCCAGTACCCGGGACAGGGTCAATGAGCAGTTCTTC. V gene TRBV19 combines with J gene TRBJ2-1, with 9 nucleotides matching TRBD1. The CDR3 is made up of 13 amino acids. Germline V gene sequence: CDR1 LNHDA, CDR2 SQIVND (reference sequence). The ends lost 7 bases at V and 6 bases at J; junction bases unmatched: 4.

V usage is TRBV11-2 and J usage is TRBJ2-7, with 7 bases fitting TRBD1. The V segment lost 2 bases and the J segment 3 bases; nucleotides outside the gene matches: 4. CDR1 SGHAT and CDR2 FQNNGV come from the germline V gene. CDR3 length: 14 residues. The CDR3: CASSLTGTVYEQYF. The CDR3 bases are TGTGCCAGCAGCTTAACCGGGACAGTCTACGAGCAGTACTTC.

J is TRBJ1-1 and V is TRBV7-2; the D gene is possibly TRBD1 (5 bases). Trimming pared 4 bases from V and 4 bases from J, leaving 13 bases between. The germline CDR1 and CDR2 sequences are SGHTA and FQGNSA. The CDR3 has 14 amino acids. DNA for the CDR3: TGTGCCAGCAGCTCCCAGGGCTCGCCCACTGAAGCTTTCTTT. Its protein is CASSSQGSPTEAFF.

The chain couples TRBV15 to TRBJ1-2; maybe TRBD1 (6 bases). CDR1 and CDR2 from the germline V gene are LNHNV and YYDKDF (reference sequence). With 5 bases removed from V and 0 bases from J, the gap between germline ends came to 13 bases. CDR3 length: 15 amino acids. CDR3 loop: CATSARRGANYGYTF. CDR3 sequence (DNA): TGTGCCACCAGCGCCCGCAGGGGAGCTAACTATGGCTACACCTTC.

This clone was counted only a few times. The chain joins TRBV6-5 to TRBJ1-1; TRBD1 aligns across 7 bases. With V trimmed by 5 bases and J by 0 bases, 6 bases remained unmatched. CDR3 length: 15 amino acids. Germline values: CDR1 MNHEY, CDR2 SVGAGI. The CDR3: CASSRGGRVNTEAFF. Written as DNA, the CDR3 is TGTGCCAGCAGTCGAGGGGGCAGGGTGAACACTGAAGCTTTCTTT.

The chain joins TRBV13 to TRBJ1-2; 7 nucleotides line up with TRBD1. Germline CDR1 reads PRHDT; CDR2 reads FYEKMQ (reference sequence). The CDR3 spans 14 residues. V was clipped by 0 bases and J by 4 bases; unmatched bases: 2. For the CDR3, the DNA is TGTGCCAGCAGCTTAGGTCCAGGGGGCTATGGCTACACCTTC. Translation: CASSLGPGGYGYTF. Variable domain in full (rest from reference TRBV13 and TRBJ1-2): AAGVIQSPRHLIKEKRETATLKCYPIPRHDTVYWYQQGPGQDPQFLISFYEKMQSDKGSIPDRFSAQQFSDYHSELNMSSLELGDSALYFCASSLGPGGYGYTFGSGTRLTVV.

The rearrangement joins TRBV19 to TRBJ2-2; TRBD1 agrees at 7 bases. CDR1 is LNHDA, CDR2 SQIVND, per germline (reference sequence). V lost 4 bases, J lost 2 bases, and 4 bases stayed unmatched. The CDR3 consists of 15 residues. The chain's CDR3 is CASSTRQGNTGELFF. Written as DNA, the CDR3 is TGTGCCAGTAGTACCCGACAGGGTAACACCGGGGAGCTGTTTTTT.

V usage is TRBV11-3 and J usage is TRBJ2-7; D perhaps matches TRBD2 (5 bases). The germline CDR1 and CDR2 sequences are SGHNT and YENEEA. This CDR3 spans 18 amino acids. V lost 0 bases and J lost 3, with 21 bases in between. The CDR3 nucleotides are TGTGCCAGCAGCTTAGAGAGCTTTGGGAGACTACTATGCTACGAGCAGTACTTC. This gives the protein CASSLESFGRLLCYEQYF.

This chain links TRBV27 with TRBJ2-1; 11 nucleotides match TRBD1. Germline V gives CDR1 MNHEY, CDR2 SMNVEV (reference sequence). V was clipped by 5 bases and J by 2 bases; unmatched bases: 8. This CDR3 is built from 17 residues. In DNA, the CDR3 is TGTGCCAGCAGTCCGCACCCGGGACAGGGGGCCTACAATGAGCAGTTCTTC. This translates into CASSPHPGQGAYNEQFF.

The J gene is TRBJ2-5, the V gene TRBV7-3; 10 bases align to TRBD2. J lost 5 bases, V lost 2 bases, and 8 bases had no gene match. Looked up from germline, CDR1 is SGHTA and CDR2 is FQGTGA. The CDR3 has 16 amino acids. CDR3 DNA sequence: TGTGCCAGCAGCTTAGGCCAGCGGGAGGGCCGGGAGACCCAGTACTTC. As protein: CASSLGQREGRETQYF. The entire variable domain, with the rest obtained from reference TRBV7-3 and TRBJ2-5, is as follows: GAGVSQTPSNKVTEKGKYVELRCDPISGHTALYWYRQSLGQGPEFLIYFQGTGAADDSGLPNDRFFAVRPEGSVSTLKIQRTERGDSAVYLCASSLGQREGRETQYFGPGTRLLVL.

This chain links TRBV2 with TRBJ2-1; TRBD2 aligns across 10 bases. V was pared by 7 bases and J by 3 bases, with 12 bases of the junction left unmatched. There are 17 residues in the CDR3. The germline gives CDR1 SNHLY, CDR2 FYNNEI. The CDR3 loop reads CASILSPGTSVYNEQFF. Here the CDR3 DNA reads TGTGCCAGCATTCTCTCTCCCGGGACTAGCGTCTACAATGAGCAGTTCTTC.

The rearrangement joins TRBV30 to TRBJ2-3, with D maybe TRBD2 (5 bases). The germline V and J ends were trimmed by 0 bases and 1 base, with 8 bases remaining between them. Germline V gives CDR1 GTSNPN, CDR2 SVGIG (reference sequence). The CDR3 extends over 14 amino acids. CDR3 sequence: CAWSVPGGTDTQYF. As DNA, the CDR3 is TGTGCCTGGAGTGTACCCGGGGGCACAGATACGCAGTATTTT.